This is a list of T cell receptor beta chains from one sample in a study of T-cell reconstitution after alpha-beta-depleted transplantation in children. One entry per CDR3 protein results from TCRdb running MiXCR on the PCR reads. The top ten clones hold just over 4.5% of a sample with some 200,000 distinct CDR3 sequences, roughly 6% of them seen once. Material: PBMCs, obtained before TCRalphabeta/CD19-depleted stem cell transplant. The origin of the receptors is a girl under two years old with combined immunodeficiency, due to receive a stem cell transplant. Both conserved end residues are part of each CDR3. A D gene is named only where the DNA matches it firmly. Size is omitted from some rows. Given values are once, few, many or a class for expanded clones.

j_call | v_call | clone_size | d_call | cdr3_aa | cdr3_nt
TRBJ1-1 | TRBV28 | many | TRBD1 | CASSLTGGKDTEAFF | TGTGCCAGCAGTCTCACAGGGGGCAAGGACACTGAAGCTTTCTTT
TRBJ2-1 | TRBV20-1 | many | NA | CSARDHGASYNEQFF | TGCAGTGCTAGAGATCACGGGGCCTCCTACAATGAGCAGTTCTTC
TRBJ1-1 | TRBV29-1 | many | NA | CSAPAGTSSEAFF | TGCAGCGCTCCGGCCGGGACATCAAGTGAAGCTTTCTTT
TRBJ2-7 | TRBV7-8 | many | TRBD2 | CASSLGLAEPYEQYF | TGTGCCAGCAGCTTAGGTCTAGCGGAACCCTACGAGCAGTACTTC
TRBJ2-1 | TRBV5-6 | few | NA | CASSQPQKAYNEQFF | TGTGCCAGCAGCCAACCCCAGAAAGCCTACAATGAGCAGTTCTTC
TRBJ1-2 | TRBV29-1 | NA | NA | CSVEGPSNYGYTF | TGCAGCGTTGAAGGCCCAAGTAACTATGGCTACACCTTC
TRBJ2-7 | TRBV28 | few | NA | CASSLVVSDEQYF | TGTGCCAGCAGTTTAGTGGTTAGTGACGAGCAGTACTTC
TRBJ2-7 | TRBV5-6 | many | NA | CASRGPTDRTYEQYF | TGTGCCAGCAGGGGACCGACAGATAGAACCTACGAGCAGTACTTC
TRBJ2-7 | TRBV20-1 | many | TRBD2 | CSAGTSGRASYEQYF | TGCAGTGCCGGGACTAGCGGGAGGGCCTCCTACGAGCAGTACTTC
TRBJ2-7 | TRBV7-8 | NA | NA | CASSSHLSFLEQYF | TGTGCCAGCAGCTCCCACCTTTCGTTCCTCGAGCAGTACTTC
TRBJ2-5 | TRBV18 | few | NA | CASSLQVQETQYF | TGTGCCAGCTCACTACAGGTACAAGAGACCCAGTACTTC
TRBJ1-1 | TRBV6-4 | many | NA | CASSVPGTPKYSFF | TGTGCCAGCAGTGTCCCTGGGACACCTAAATATTCTTTCTTT
TRBJ2-5 | TRBV7-2 | many | NA | CASSLNTGTQETQYF | TGTGCCAGCAGCCTTAACACAGGGACCCAAGAGACCCAGTACTTC
TRBJ2-2 | TRBV6-1 | many | NA | CASTPPWGVSTGELFF | TGTGCCAGCACCCCCCCCTGGGGGGTGAGCACCGGGGAGCTGTTTTTT
TRBJ2-5 | TRBV15 | many | TRBD2 | CATSRDQSGSSLETQYF | TGTGCCACCAGCAGAGATCAGAGCGGGAGCTCTTTAGAGACCCAGTACTTC
TRBJ2-7 | TRBV4-2 | many | NA | CASSQPGGVSYEQYF | TGTGCCAGCAGCCAACCTGGAGGGGTTTCCTACGAGCAGTACTTC
TRBJ2-1 | TRBV21-1 | many | NA | CASTKRPHRVWGNEQFF | TGTGCCAGCACCAAAAGACCCCACAGGGTCTGGGGCAATGAGCAGTTCTTC
TRBJ2-7 | TRBV20-1 | many | NA | CSATGTESYEQYF | TGCAGTGCCACCGGGACGGAATCCTACGAGCAGTACTTC
TRBJ2-3 | TRBV5-1 | many | NA | CASSSGTRTDTQYF | TGCGCCAGCAGCTCAGGGACCCGCACAGATACGCAGTATTTT
TRBJ2-5 | TRBV29-1 | many | NA | CSVDHAGLGETQYF | TGCAGCGTTGACCATGCGGGTTTAGGAGAGACCCAGTACTTC